The sequence of this T cell receptor (beta chain) was determined in a study of molecular identifiers for immune sequencing clone quantification. Looked up from germline, CDR1 is SEHNR and CDR2 is FQNEAQ (reference sequence). After removal of 1 base from V and 2 bases from J, the junction contained 12 bases not matched to a gene. The CDR3 is 18 residues long. A single record per CDR3 protein comes from TCRdb applying MiXCR to the PCR reads. Among roughly 630,000 distinct CDR3 sequences listed, 25% were seen once. This clonotype was picked up many times. CD8+CD4-CCR7+CD45RA+ cells were sorted as naive CD8 T cells.

Specimen: naive CD8+ T cells from blood, with Jurkat cell RNA spiked in. As to subset: FACS-sorted CD8+CD4-CCR7+CD45RA+ naive T cells. The chain is built from TRBV7-9 and TRBJ2-3, with 7 bases fitting TRBD1. This receptor was taken from a human donor in good health. Some libraries in this study had Jurkat cell RNA spiked in. The CDR3 nucleotides are TGTGCCAGCAGCTTAGGCCCCCTTAAGGGGGCAACCACAGATACGCAGTATTTT. Its protein product is CASSLGPLKGATTDTQYF.